What follows are 18 T cell receptor beta chains derived from one specimen sequenced in a study of shared clonotypes between healthy human individuals. Generated by immunoSEQ multiplex PCR, the TCRdb table keeps only in-frame clones and is missing some. This table has over 2 million clones, around 90% appearing once. Material for sequencing was naive CD4+ T cells from PBMCs. Subset here: CD45RA+ positively selected. These receptors originate from a man younger than 35 in good health. Some clones in this sample may be carry-over from other donors' samples.

With regard to this clone: This same CDR3 is encoded by further DNA sequences in the sample. V and J are TRBV7-9 and TRBJ1-1; D ambiguous. Germline V lookup: CDR1 SEHNR, CDR2 FQNEAQ (reference sequence). CDR3 length: 14 amino acids. V lost 1 base, J lost 4 bases, and 10 bases lay in between. This CDR3 is CASSLGRGGTEAFF. The CDR3 nucleotides read TGTGCCAGCAGCTTAGGGCGGGGTGGCACTGAAGCTTTCTTT.

The chain joins TRBV27 to TRBJ2-1; TRBD2 aligns across 7 bases. The germline gives CDR1 MNHEY, CDR2 SMNVEV (reference sequence). With V trimmed by 5 bases and J by 9 bases, 7 bases remained unmatched. The CDR3 loop spans 13 amino acids. In DNA, the CDR3 is TGTGCCAGCAGTATCCGGGGGGTGGGTGAGCAGTTCTTC. This encodes CASSIRGVGEQFF.

The gene calls are TRBV30 and TRBJ2-5; possible D gene TRBD1, 6 bases. Trimming shortened V by 3 bases and J by 3 bases, and 11 bases separated the two germline ends. The germline V gene encodes CDR1 GTSNPN and CDR2 SVGIG (reference sequence). The CDR3 is 13 residues long. The CDR3 reads CAWSRGSKETQYF. The CDR3 DNA reads TGTGCCTGGAGCAGGGGCAGTAAAGAGACCCAGTACTTC.

In its sample, this clone was seen once. The V call is TRBV19, the J call TRBJ1-5, with D hard to call. The CDR3 runs 13 residues. Germline values: CDR1 LNHDA, CDR2 SQIVND (reference sequence). The ends were cut back, 9 bases at V and 3 bases at J, with 12 bases in the middle. This CDR3 reads CASRHGSNQPQHF. CDR3 DNA sequence: TGTGCCAGCCGACACGGATCCAATCAGCCCCAGCATTTT.

CDR3 loop: CASSATDEGNTIYF. The CDR3 DNA sequence: TGTGCCAGCAGTGCGACAGACGAGGGAAACACCATATATTTT. This chain connects TRBV6-1 to TRBJ1-3, with D perhaps matching TRBD1 (5 bases). The CDR3 spans 14 residues. Germline lookup yields CDR1 MNHNS and CDR2 SASEGT. Trimming cost V 4 bases and J 4 bases, with 11 bases left between them.

The chain recombines TRBV27 with TRBJ2-3, with 12 bases aligning to TRBD2. The V gene's germline CDR1 is MNHEY and CDR2 SMNVEV (reference sequence). There are 16 residues in the CDR3. V lost 1 base to trimming and J lost 4 bases; unmatched junction nucleotides: 3. The CDR3 DNA follows: TGTGCCAGCAGTTTATGGCTAGCGGGAGGGCCAGATACGCAGTATTTT. Translating it yields CASSLWLAGGPDTQYF.

The V gene is TRBV5-1, the J gene TRBJ2-7, with D uncertain. The CDR3 spans 13 residues. V was shortened by 4 bases and J by 0 bases, with 8 bases between the two germline ends. The germline CDR1 and CDR2 sequences are SGHRS and YFSETQ. CDR3 region: CASSMDGSYEQYF. In DNA form, the CDR3 reads TGCGCCAGCAGCATGGACGGCTCCTACGAGCAGTACTTC. The full variable domain, completed using reference TRBV5-1 and TRBJ2-7, is KAGVTQTPRYLIKTRGQQVTLSCSPISGHRSVSWYQQTPGQGLQFLFEYFSETQRNKGNFPGRFSGRQFSNSRSEMNVSTLELGDSALYLCASSMDGSYEQYFGPGTRLTVT.

DNA of the CDR3: TGCGCCAGCAGCACGGACAGGGCGGGAAATGAGCAGTTCTTC. It codes for CASSTDRAGNEQFF. J is TRBJ2-1 and V is TRBV5-1, with 8 bases lining up with TRBD1. With V trimmed by 4 bases and J by 7 bases, 7 bases remained unmatched. CDR1 is SGHRS, CDR2 YFSETQ, per germline. CDR3 length: 14 amino acids. Full variable domain (remainder filled in from reference TRBV5-1 and TRBJ2-1): KAGVTQTPRYLIKTRGQQVTLSCSPISGHRSVSWYQQTPGQGLQFLFEYFSETQRNKGNFPGRFSGRQFSNSRSEMNVSTLELGDSALYLCASSTDRAGNEQFFGPGTRLTVL.

The chain combines TRBV5-1 with TRBJ1-2, with D tentatively TRBD1 (5 bases). Germline values: CDR1 SGHRS, CDR2 YFSETQ. V was pared by 0 bases and J by 13 bases, with 13 bases between. The CDR3 extends over 12 amino acids. CDR3 sequence: CASSLDRTESTF. The CDR3 nucleotides read TGCGCCAGCAGCTTGGACAGGACTGAATCCACCTTC.

Remarks on this clone: The same CDR3 can be traced to other DNA sequences in this sample. The rearrangement uses TRBV18 and TRBJ1-2; D unclear. CDR1 is KGHSH and CDR2 is LQKENI in the germline V gene. CDR3 length: 13 amino acids. The V gene lost 2 bases and the J gene lost 2 bases, with 6 bases spanning the gap. The chain's CDR3 is CASSPEQNYGYTF. The CDR3 region has the DNA TGTGCCAGCTCACCAGAACAGAACTATGGCTACACCTTC.

CDR3 loop: CASRLNPDVLGSGNTIYF. The DNA of the CDR3 is TGCGCCAGCAGACTTAACCCTGACGTCTTGGGCTCTGGAAACACCATATATTTT. The gene calls are TRBV5-1 and TRBJ1-3; D ambiguous. CDR1 and CDR2 (germline): SGHRS, YFSETQ. V gave up 5 bases and J gave up 0 bases, with 21 bases separating them. The CDR3 has 18 amino acids.

The chain links TRBV6-4 to TRBJ2-2; 12 bases map to TRBD2. CDR3 length equals 15 residues. Germline values: CDR1 MRHNA, CDR2 SNTAGT. V shed 7 bases, J shed 4 bases, and the junction held 4 bases outside the gene matches. The CDR3 DNA sequence: TGTGCCAGCACCTTGACTAGCGGGAGCACCGGGGAGCTGTTTTTT. The encoded protein is CASTLTSGSTGELFF.

This chain uses TRBV28 with TRBJ1-1, with TRBD1 matching over 8 bases. V shed 6 bases, J shed 4 bases, and the junction held 10 bases outside the gene matches. CDR1 is MDHEN and CDR2 is SYDVKM in the germline V gene. The CDR3 length is 15 residues. In DNA form, the CDR3 reads TGTGCCAGCAGCCGAGACCAGGGGGCTGGCACTGAAGCTTTCTTT. Protein: CASSRDQGAGTEAFF.

This chain links TRBV7-9 with TRBJ1-4; 9 positions match TRBD1. CDR3 length: 13 amino acids. CDR1 and CDR2 (germline): SEHNR, FQNEAQ (reference sequence). J lost 5 bases, V lost 11 bases, and 6 bases had no gene match. CDR3 DNA: TGTGCCGTCCAGGGGACAGGGAATGAAAAACTGTTTTTT. Protein: CAVQGTGNEKLFF. Variable domain in full (rest from reference TRBV7-9 and TRBJ1-4): DTGVSQNPRHKITKRGQNVTFRCDPISEHNRLYWYRQTLGQGPEFLTYFQNEAQLEKSRLLSDRFSAERPKGSFSTLEIQRTEQGDSAMYLCAVQGTGNEKLFFGSGTQLSVL.

The genes are TRBV6-5 and TRBJ2-3, with 7 bases lining up with TRBD1. The CDR3 runs to 15 residues. The germline V gene encodes CDR1 MNHEY and CDR2 SVGAGI. V lost 6 bases and J lost 2; bases outside the gene matches: 8. The DNA of the CDR3 is TGTGCCAGCAGAAGGACAGGTGGAACCACAGATACGCAGTATTTT. Protein: CASRRTGGTTDTQYF.

The chain combines TRBV6-1 with TRBJ1-3; D ambiguous. This CDR3 has 14 residues. V dropped 1 base and J dropped 3 bases, with 7 bases sitting between them. CDR1 is MNHNS and CDR2 is SASEGT in the germline V gene. The CDR3 region is CASSEVGLGNTIYF. CDR3 in DNA: TGTGCCAGCAGTGAAGTCGGGCTTGGAAACACCATATATTTT.

J is TRBJ1-5 and V is TRBV28; TRBD1 agrees at 7 bases. Germline lookup yields CDR1 MDHEN and CDR2 SYDVKM. The V gene end was trimmed by 4 bases and the J gene end by 7 bases; junction bases not matched to a gene: 7. The CDR3 sequence is 14 residues long. The CDR3: CASSSSGGPQPQHF. CDR3 nucleotide sequence: TGTGCCAGCAGTTCCTCAGGGGGGCCACAGCCCCAGCATTTT. Full variable domain (remainder filled in from reference TRBV28 and TRBJ1-5): DVKVTQSSRYLVKRTGEKVFLECVQDMDHENMFWYRQDPGLGLRLIYFSYDVKMKEKGDIPEGYSVSREKKERFSLILESASTNQTSMYLCASSSSGGPQPQHFGDGTRLSIL.

Only one count was recorded for this clone. The V gene is TRBV11-2, the J gene TRBJ2-1; D might be TRBD2 (5 bases). Trimming pared 5 bases from V and 4 bases from J, leaving 15 bases between. The CDR3 extends over 15 amino acids. The germline gives CDR1 SGHAT, CDR2 FQNNGV. Here the CDR3 reads CASSQTRTVYNEQFF. Here the CDR3 DNA reads TGTGCCAGCAGCCAAACCCGGACTGTTTACAATGAGCAGTTCTTC. The whole variable domain, filled in from reference TRBV11-2 and TRBJ2-1, reads EAGVAQSPRYKIIEKRQSVAFWCNPISGHATLYWYQQILGQGPKLLIQFQNNGVVDDSQLPKDRFSAERLKGVDSTLKIQPAKLEDSAVYLCASSQTRTVYNEQFFGPGTRLTVL.